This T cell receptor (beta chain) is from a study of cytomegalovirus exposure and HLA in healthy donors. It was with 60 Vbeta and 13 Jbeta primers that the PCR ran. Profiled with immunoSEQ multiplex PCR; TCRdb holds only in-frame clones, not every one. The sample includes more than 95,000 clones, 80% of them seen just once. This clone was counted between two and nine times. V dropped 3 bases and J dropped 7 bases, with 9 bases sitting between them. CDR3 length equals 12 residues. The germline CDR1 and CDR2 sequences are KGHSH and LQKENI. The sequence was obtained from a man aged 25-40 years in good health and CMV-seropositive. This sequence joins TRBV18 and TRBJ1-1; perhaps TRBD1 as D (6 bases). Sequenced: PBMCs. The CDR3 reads CASSPGQNEAFF. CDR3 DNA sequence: TGTGCCAGCTCACCCGGACAGAATGAAGCTTTCTTT.